The 23 T cell receptor beta chains below come from one sample, sequenced in a study of cytomegalovirus exposure and HLA in healthy donors (TCRdb year 2017). Libraries were prepared through the immunoSEQ multiplex PCR assay. TCRdb took over this immuneACCESS table, retaining in-frame rearrangements with V and J assigned. Such tables are incomplete; in checked studies, under half of the missing clones stem from an unresolved V gene, and the remainder is unexplained. Across this sample there are roughly 60,000 clones, with approximately 96% seen only once. Jointly, the top ten make up approximately 1% of the sample. Source material: PBMCs. The receptors here all came from a man between 18 and 35 years old in good health and CMV-seronegative.

This clone was observed once. The chain is built from TRBV4-3 and TRBJ2-3, with D possibly matching TRBD2 (6 bases). The CDR3 has 17 amino acids. V was clipped by 1 base and J by 1 base, with 15 bases between them. The germline gives CDR1 LGHNA, CDR2 YSLEER. The CDR3 bases are TGCGCCAGCAGCCAAGGACCACTGGTAGCGGGCACAGATACGCAGTATTTT. Translation: CASSQGPLVAGTDTQYF.

This clone was seen only once. J is TRBJ2-2 and V is TRBV9, with 12 bases aligning to TRBD2. The CDR3 runs 19 residues. Trimming removed 4 bases from V and 2 bases from J; junction bases left unmatched: 12. CDR1 is SGDLS and CDR2 is YYNGEE in the germline V gene. Here the CDR3 reads CASSTRLAGDPLNTGELFF. The CDR3 nucleotides read TGTGCCAGCAGCACGAGACTAGCGGGAGACCCACTAAACACCGGGGAGCTGTTTTTT.

The chain carries TRBV5-4 and TRBJ2-3; 9 nucleotides line up with TRBD1. The germline gives CDR1 SGHNT, CDR2 YYREEE (reference sequence). Trimming took 4 bases from V and 6 from J; bases not matched to a gene: 6. The CDR3 runs 14 residues. CDR3 DNA sequence: TGTGCCAGCAGCCCAAGGACAGGGGAGGATACGCAGTATTTT. Its translation is CASSPRTGEDTQYF. The whole variable domain, filled in from reference TRBV5-4 and TRBJ2-3, reads ETGVTQSPTHLIKTRGQQVTLRCSSQSGHNTVSWYQQALGQGPQFIFQYYREEENGRGNFPPRFSGLQFPNYSSELNVNALELDDSALYLCASSPRTGEDTQYFGPGTRLTVL.

This clone was seen a single time. V gene TRBV5-6 combines with J gene TRBJ2-7; D uncertain. The V end lost 2 bases, the J end lost 1 base, and 7 bases lay between the germline ends. Per germline, CDR1 SGHDT and CDR2 YYEEEE. This CDR3 contains 13 residues. The CDR3, as DNA: TGTGCCAGCAGCTTTGGAGAATCCTACGAGCAGTACTTC. It specifies CASSFGESYEQYF. Drawing the rest from reference TRBV5-6 and TRBJ2-7, the complete variable domain is DAGVTQSPTHLIKTRGQQVTLRCSPKSGHDTVSWYQQALGQGPQFIFQYYEEEERQRGNFPDRFSGHQFPNYSSELNVNALLLGDSALYLCASSFGESYEQYFGPGTRLTVT.

This sequence joins TRBV2 and TRBJ2-1, with TRBD2 matching 7 bases. The CDR3 is made up of 15 amino acids. Germline V CDR1 and CDR2: SNHLY, FYNNEI. The V gene end was trimmed by 5 bases and the J gene end by 2 bases; junction bases not matched to a gene: 6. The DNA of the CDR3 is TGTGCCAGCAGTAAGACTAGCAGCCCCTACAATGAGCAGTTCTTC. It codes for CASSKTSSPYNEQFF.

The V gene is TRBV5-6, the J gene TRBJ1-5; TRBD1 matches at 10 bases. Germline CDR1 SGHDT, CDR2 YYEEEE. This CDR3 is 17 amino acids long. Losses at the gene ends were 3 bases for V and 2 bases for J; bases not matched to a gene: 8. The CDR3 region is CASSSWTGGMGNQPQHF. The CDR3 DNA reads TGTGCCAGCAGCTCTTGGACAGGGGGGATGGGCAATCAGCCCCAGCATTTT.

This clone was detected only a few times. CDR3 residues: CASSQRALRETQYF. CDR3 nucleotides: TGTGCCAGCAGCCAGCGGGCCTTAAGGGAGACCCAGTACTTC. J is TRBJ2-5 and V is TRBV5-4, with D perhaps matching TRBD2 (6 bases). The germline V gene encodes CDR1 SGHNT and CDR2 YYREEE (reference sequence). CDR3 size: 14 residues. Trimming removed 4 bases at V and 5 bases at J, with 15 bases between.

This rearrangement joins TRBV2 to TRBJ2-2, with 13 bases fitting TRBD2. CDR1 and CDR2 from the germline V gene are SNHLY and FYNNEI. This CDR3 is built from 21 residues. V lost 6 bases to trimming and J lost 0 bases; unmatched junction nucleotides: 16. The CDR3 DNA reads TGTGCCAGCAGCGGGGACAGGGGGGAAACTAGCGGGAGGGCGAACACCGGGGAGCTGTTTTTT. This codes for CASSGDRGETSGRANTGELFF.

V gene TRBV4-1 combines with J gene TRBJ2-1; D is ambiguous. Trimming removed 3 bases at V and 7 bases at J, with 4 bases between. This CDR3 is built from 11 residues. Germline assignment: CDR1 MGHRA and CDR2 YSYEKL. DNA of the CDR3: TGCGCCAGCAGCCAGTCTAATGAGCAGTTCTTC. Amino acid sequence: CASSQSNEQFF.

The V gene is TRBV7-8, the J gene TRBJ1-1; possibly TRBD1 for D (5 bases). The CDR3 totals 15 residues. Trimming took off 5 bases at V and 2 bases at J, with 15 bases between the two ends. CDR1 SGHVS and CDR2 FQNEAQ come from the germline V gene. The CDR3 bases are TGTGCCAGCAGCGCGGGACGGCCGGTCAACACTGAAGCTTTCTTT. This translates into CASSAGRPVNTEAFF.

The chain combines TRBV21-1 with TRBJ2-3; the DNA was not compared with TRBD1, the D call given in the table. TRBV21-1 is a known pseudogene. This CDR3 comprises 20 residues. The CDR3 reads CASSKTSGARDRLSTDTQYF. DNA for the CDR3: TGTGCCAGCAGCAAAACAAGTGGCGCGAGAGACAGGCTTAGCACAGATACGCAGTATTTT.

V usage is TRBV6-1 and J usage is TRBJ2-7; D remains unclear. Trimming left V 2 bases short and J 2 bases short, with 7 bases between. The length of the CDR3 is 13 residues. The germline gives CDR1 MNHNS, CDR2 SASEGT. As DNA, the CDR3 is TGTGCCAGCAGTGAACGACATGCCTACGAGCAGTACTTC. Its translation is CASSERHAYEQYF.

The CDR3 region has the DNA TGTGCCAGCAGCACGACGGACAGTACGAAGTACTTC. Translation gives CASSTTDSTKYF. This chain uses TRBV7-2 with TRBJ2-7; a weak D match, TRBD1 (6 bases). V was trimmed by 5 bases and J by 11 bases, leaving 16 bases between them. Germline values: CDR1 SGHTA, CDR2 FQGNSA. The CDR3 consists of 12 residues.

The J gene is TRBJ2-3, the V gene TRBV5-1; 12 bases are a match to TRBD2. CDR1 is SGHRS and CDR2 is YFSETQ in the germline V gene. V shed 5 bases and J 5 bases; nucleotides not matched to a gene: 9. The CDR3 runs 16 residues. CDR3 loop: CASRRILAGGGDTQYF. The DNA for the CDR3 is TGCGCCAGCAGACGAATACTAGCGGGAGGCGGAGATACGCAGTATTTT.

This clone was detected once. The chain employs TRBV5-1 and TRBJ2-2, with 9 positions matching TRBD1. The germline V gene encodes CDR1 SGHRS and CDR2 YFSETQ. The CDR3 is 15 residues long. The trim removed 3 bases at V and 4 bases at J, leaving 4 bases unmatched. DNA of the CDR3: TGCGCCAGCAGCTGGAGGGACAGGGCCACCGGGGAGCTGTTTTTT. Protein product: CASSWRDRATGELFF.

The V gene is TRBV5-4, the J gene TRBJ2-3, with TRBD2 identical over 10 bases. The V gene's germline CDR1 is SGHNT and CDR2 YYREEE (reference sequence). CDR3 size: 19 residues. The V and J ends lost 5 bases and 2 bases, in that order; junction bases with no gene match: 17. CDR3 nucleotides: TGTGCCAGCAGGCGTGATCCTCCTAGGACTAGCGGTAACACAGATACGCAGTATTTT. As protein: CASRRDPPRTSGNTDTQYF.

V is TRBV15 and J is TRBJ2-5, with TRBD1 as a possible D gene (6 bases). Germline V lookup: CDR1 LNHNV, CDR2 YYDKDF (reference sequence). V was cut by 3 bases and J by 1 base, with 12 bases left in between. The CDR3 is 15 residues long. The CDR3 DNA reads TGTGCCACCAGCAGGCTACAGGGCGGCCAAGAGACCCAGTACTTC. Protein product: CATSRLQGGQETQYF.

The chain links TRBV29-1 to TRBJ2-1; TRBD2 matches at 9 bases. The CDR3 loop spans 16 amino acids. Germline trimming cut 4 bases from V and 3 bases from J; bases unmatched to any gene: 10. From germline, CDR1 is SQVTM and CDR2 ANQGSEA. CDR3 nucleotides: TGCAGCGTTGTGATAAACCTAGCGGGAAACTACAATGAGCAGTTCTTC. Amino acids: CSVVINLAGNYNEQFF.

The chain joins TRBV6-6 to TRBJ2-6; D is unresolved. CDR3 length equals 16 residues. The germline gives CDR1 MNHNY, CDR2 SVGAGI (reference sequence). The V and J ends lost 4 bases and 2 bases respectively, with 12 bases between them. The CDR3 here is CASSFVVGAGANVLTF. CDR3 DNA sequence: TGTGCCAGCAGTTTTGTGGTAGGAGCTGGGGCCAACGTCCTGACTTTC.

The chain joins TRBV4-1 to TRBJ2-5; possible D gene TRBD2, 5 bases. V lost 4 bases and J lost 2, with 17 bases in between. Per the germline V gene, CDR1 is MGHRA and CDR2 is YSYEKL. This CDR3 is built from 16 residues. The CDR3 reads CASSPLPPGLQETQYF. CDR3 in DNA: TGCGCCAGCAGCCCGCTACCTCCGGGGTTACAAGAGACCCAGTACTTC.

The chain combines TRBV6-1 with TRBJ2-5; possibly TRBD2 for D (6 bases). V gave up 7 bases and J gave up 9 bases, with 21 bases separating them. Germline values: CDR1 MNHNS, CDR2 SASEGT. This CDR3 is built from 14 residues. CDR3 loop: CASKTGDIGPSQYF. CDR3 bases: TGTGCCAGCAAGACGGGGGATATCGGTCCGTCCCAGTACTTC.

The rearrangement links TRBV30 to TRBJ1-2; tentatively, D is TRBD1 (6 bases). The ends were cut back, 2 bases at V and 5 bases at J, with 15 bases in the middle. Germline CDR1 GTSNPN, CDR2 SVGIG (reference sequence). The CDR3 sequence is 14 residues long. The CDR3 here is CAWSPTGGSYGYTF. In nucleotides, the CDR3 is TGTGCCTGGAGTCCGACAGGAGGATCTTATGGCTACACCTTC.

The J gene is TRBJ2-1, the V gene TRBV4-1, with a weak D call TRBD2 (6 bases). CDR3 length: 14 amino acids. Germline-derived CDR1 and CDR2 are MGHRA and YSYEKL. V was pared by 2 bases and J by 9 bases, with 14 bases between. CDR3 sequence: CASSQSRLGGEQFF. CDR3 DNA: TGCGCCAGCAGCCAATCCAGACTGGGGGGTGAGCAGTTCTTC.